The rows below give T cell receptor beta chains drawn from one sample of a study of blood T cell repertoires in COVID-19. Generated by immunoSEQ multiplex PCR, the TCRdb table keeps only in-frame clones and is missing some. The table includes about 360,000 clones, more than 85% detected once. The sequenced material came from peripheral blood. These receptor sequences come from a human donor in a cohort sampled during active COVID-19. Both conserved end residues are part of each CDR3. The order of the fields is clone size, V gene, J gene, CDR3 protein. Rows may omit the clone size; those that give it use once, few, many or a size class.

clone size: NA; V gene: TRBV28; J gene: TRBJ1-3; CDR3 protein: CASSFGAWISGNTIYF
clone size: NA; V gene: TRBV5-4; J gene: TRBJ1-1; CDR3 protein: CASSSGVPRENTEAFF
clone size: NA; V gene: TRBV19; J gene: TRBJ1-1; CDR3 protein: CASSMVGGTTEAFF
clone size: NA; V gene: TRBV7-8; J gene: TRBJ2-1; CDR3 protein: CASSLSGRAGSEQFF
clone size: NA; V gene: TRBV24-1; J gene: TRBJ2-5; CDR3 protein: CATSDFAEQETQYF
clone size: NA; V gene: TRBV7-9; J gene: TRBJ2-2; CDR3 protein: CASKTSSNTGELFF
clone size: NA; V gene: TRBV11-3; J gene: TRBJ2-1; CDR3 protein: CASSLDRGGNEQFF
clone size: NA; V gene: TRBV6-2/TRBV6-3; J gene: TRBJ2-5; CDR3 protein: CASSSDRGRVRETQYF
clone size: NA; V gene: TRBV19; J gene: TRBJ2-2; CDR3 protein: CASSINTDTGELFF
clone size: NA; V gene: TRBV5-4; J gene: TRBJ1-2; CDR3 protein: CASSSDYPNYGYTF
clone size: NA; V gene: TRBV13; J gene: TRBJ1-1; CDR3 protein: CASRTATSRAEAFF
clone size: NA; V gene: TRBV9; J gene: TRBJ2-1; CDR3 protein: CASSPTAEGPSYNEQFF
clone size: NA; V gene: TRBV2; J gene: TRBJ1-6; CDR3 protein: CASSEQGGSPLHF
clone size: NA; V gene: TRBV7-2; J gene: TRBJ2-1; CDR3 protein: CASSLAAGSYNEQFF
clone size: NA; V gene: TRBV4-1; J gene: TRBJ2-1; CDR3 protein: CASSQLLAGDYNEQFF
clone size: few; V gene: TRBV6-4; J gene: TRBJ1-1; CDR3 protein: CASSYSFNTEAFF
clone size: NA; V gene: TRBV7-8; J gene: TRBJ2-5; CDR3 protein: CASSAGVQIQETQYF
clone size: NA; V gene: TRBV6-4; J gene: TRBJ2-3; CDR3 protein: CASSDRVEDTQYF
clone size: NA; V gene: TRBV30; J gene: TRBJ2-3; CDR3 protein: CAWRAERLAGGPDTQYF
clone size: NA; V gene: TRBV30; J gene: TRBJ2-3; CDR3 protein: CAWSVGTSGYTDTQYF
clone size: NA; V gene: TRBV7-9; J gene: TRBJ2-2; CDR3 protein: CASSSPQGGELFF
clone size: NA; V gene: TRBV7-2; J gene: TRBJ1-3; CDR3 protein: CASSFSGNGNTIYF
clone size: once; V gene: TRBV5-1; J gene: TRBJ2-7; CDR3 protein: CASSLGRAREQYF
clone size: NA; V gene: TRBV5-4; J gene: TRBJ2-2; CDR3 protein: CASSLPGTTTGELFF
clone size: NA; V gene: TRBV5-1; J gene: TRBJ2-7; CDR3 protein: CASSLESGRGDEQYF